The 28 T cell receptor beta chains below all came from one sample that was sequenced in a study of T-cell memory formation after mild COVID-19 (dated by TCRdb to the early 2020s). The library was obtained by 5' RACE. Data came from an Illumina NovaSeq 6000. Clones were called with MiXCR by TCRdb after fastp trimmed the public reads at Q25, and only in-frame beta chains were retained. When rows share a CDR3 protein, they turn into one entry using the most common DNA and genes. This sample is represented by hundreds of thousands of distinct CDR3 sequences; 15% to 20% of them were singletons. The ten most abundant clones make up approximately 13% of the sample. Sequencing was performed on PBMCs or a T cell subset sorted from them (not recorded which). Every receptor here comes from an adult woman who had mild COVID-19 (a few samples of this study predate the infection). The sample titles of this study are shuffled in the database, so cell type and time point are left out; the donor was told from shared clones.

This sequence joins TRBV7-8 and TRBJ1-1; 7 nucleotides line up with TRBD1. V gave up 5 bases and J gave up 3 bases; unmatched junction bases: 6. The CDR3 runs 14 residues. CDR1 and CDR2 from the germline V gene are SGHVS and FQNEAQ. CDR3 in amino acids: CASSQSTGYTEAFF. For the CDR3, the DNA is TGTGCCAGCAGCCAGTCGACAGGGTACACTGAAGCTTTCTTT. Filled out from reference TRBV7-8 and TRBJ1-1, the complete variable domain reads GAGVSQSPRYKVAKRGQDVALRCDPISGHVSLFWYQQALGQGPEFLTYFQNEAQLDKSGLPSDRFFAERPEGSVSTLKIQRTQQEDSAVYLCASSQSTGYTEAFFGQGTRLTVV.

The chain combines TRBV10-3 with TRBJ1-3, with unresolved D. V lost 4 bases to trimming and J lost 2 bases, with 15 bases between them. From germline, CDR1 is ENHRY and CDR2 SYGVKD. This CDR3 is built from 16 residues. The CDR3 region is CAISAKGNKAGNTIYF. CDR3 DNA: TGTGCCATCAGTGCGAAAGGGAATAAGGCTGGAAACACCATATATTTT.

In this sample, this clonotype turned up a few times. The rearrangement joins TRBV12-3 or TRBV12-4 to TRBJ2-4; TRBD1 matches at 7 bases. The V gene end was trimmed by 5 bases and the J gene end by 2 bases; junction bases not matched to a gene: 6. The CDR3 consists of 15 residues. The CDR3 DNA reads as TGTGCCAGCAGTAGGACAGGCACATCCAAAAACATTCAGTACTTC. Its protein product is CASSRTGTSKNIQYF.

Many counts were recorded for this clonotype. The rearrangement links TRBV7-9 to TRBJ1-5; TRBD1 matches at 9 bases. The J segment lost 5 bases and the V segment lost 1 base, leaving 6 bases of the junction unmatched. Germline V gene data show CDR1 as SEHNR and CDR2 as FQNEAQ (reference sequence). The length of the CDR3 is 16 residues. The CDR3 here is CASSLEGTGRHQPQHF. The CDR3 nucleotides read TGTGCCAGCAGCTTAGAGGGGACAGGGAGGCATCAGCCCCAGCATTTT. Full variable domain (outside the CDR3, taken from reference TRBV7-9 and TRBJ1-5): DTGVSQNPRHKITKRGQNVTFRCDPISEHNRLYWYRQTLGQGPEFLTYFQNEAQLEKSRLLSDRFSAERPKGSFSTLEIQRTEQGDSAMYLCASSLEGTGRHQPQHFGDGTRLSIL.

This clonotype turned up a few times. This rearrangement joins TRBV3-1 to TRBJ2-3, with D uncertain. This CDR3 is 17 amino acids long. V was clipped by 0 bases and J by 0 bases, with 13 bases between them. Germline V lookup: CDR1 LGHDT, CDR2 YNNKEL (reference sequence). CDR3 in amino acids: CASSQEEPPQSTDTQYF. The CDR3, as DNA: TGTGCCAGCAGCCAAGAAGAACCCCCCCAGAGCACAGATACGCAGTATTTT.

The chain recombines TRBV5-4 with TRBJ1-1; 8 bases match TRBD1. Germline V gives CDR1 SGHNT, CDR2 YYREEE (reference sequence). Trimming removed 4 bases from V and 1 base from J; junction bases left unmatched: 12. This CDR3 region has 17 residues. The CDR3 bases are TGTGCCAGCAGCAAGATTGGGGCCGGGACAGGGAACACTGAAGCTTTCTTT. Amino acids: CASSKIGAGTGNTEAFF.

V usage is TRBV5-1 and J usage is TRBJ2-1; 10 nucleotides align to TRBD1. The germline CDR1 and CDR2 sequences are SGHRS and YFSETQ. This CDR3 contains 15 residues. The V gene end was trimmed by 6 bases and the J gene end by 8 bases; junction bases not matched to a gene: 11. CDR3 sequence: CASTPGGTGAHEQFF. The CDR3 coding sequence is TGCGCCAGCACCCCCGGCGGGACAGGGGCACATGAGCAGTTCTTC.

This rearrangement joins TRBV5-4 to TRBJ2-7, with TRBD1 matching over 9 bases. Germline CDR1 and CDR2: SGHNT and YYREEE (reference sequence). The CDR3 length is 13 residues. The trim removed 9 bases at V and 6 bases at J, leaving 10 bases unmatched. The CDR3 DNA reads TGTGCCACCCCCCGGGACAGGGTAGCCGAGCAGTACTTC. This gives the protein CATPRDRVAEQYF.

This clonotype was counted only a few times. The genes are TRBV7-9 and TRBJ2-3; 12 bases agree with TRBD1. There are 17 residues in the CDR3. Germline trimming cut 7 bases from V and 5 bases from J; bases unmatched to any gene: 13. The germline CDR1 and CDR2 sequences are SEHNR and FQNEAQ (reference sequence). DNA of the CDR3: TGTGCCAGCACCCAGGGAACCGGGACAGGGGGCGGAGATACGCAGTATTTT. Its translation is CASTQGTGTGGGDTQYF.

The chain employs TRBV24-1 and TRBJ2-2; 9 nucleotides match TRBD1. CDR1 and CDR2 (germline): KGHDR, SFDVKD. This CDR3 comprises 16 residues. V shed 6 bases, J shed 4 bases, and the junction held 8 bases outside the gene matches. CDR3 DNA sequence: TGTGCCACCAGTCGAACAGGGGGCCGCAGCACCGGGGAGCTGTTTTTT. Translation gives CATSRTGGRSTGELFF.

The chain combines TRBV5-4 with TRBJ2-2, with TRBD2 identical over 14 bases. V lost 6 bases and J lost 6; bases outside the gene matches: 13. The CDR3 runs to 18 residues. Germline CDR1 and CDR2: SGHNT and YYREEE (reference sequence). As DNA, the CDR3 is TGTGCCAGCACCACTGGGACTAGCGGGGGAGCACGGGCCGGGGAGCTGTTTTTT. This codes for CASTTGTSGGARAGELFF.

The chain joins TRBV12-3 or TRBV12-4 to TRBJ2-7, with D hard to call. CDR3 length: 14 residues. The germline V and J ends were trimmed by 5 bases and 0 bases, with 11 bases remaining between them. Here the CDR3 reads CASSRGRTSYEQYF. CDR3 DNA: TGTGCCAGCAGTCGAGGACGGACCTCCTACGAGCAGTACTTC.

The genes are TRBV24-1 and TRBJ2-1, with 9 bases that match TRBD1. J gave up 8 bases and V 3 bases, and 7 bases lay outside the gene matches. The length of the CDR3 is 15 residues. Germline-derived CDR1 and CDR2 are KGHDR and SFDVKD. The CDR3 loop reads CATSDTGTGRYEQFF. For the CDR3, the DNA is TGTGCCACCAGTGATACCGGGACAGGGCGGTATGAGCAGTTCTTC.

The chain combines TRBV14 with TRBJ2-2, with 9 bases that match TRBD1. The CDR3 consists of 16 residues. The J segment lost 7 bases and the V segment lost 4 bases, leaving 10 bases of the junction unmatched. The germline CDR1 and CDR2 sequences are SGHDN and FVKESK. DNA for the CDR3: TGTGCCAGCAGCCTCGCCGGGACAGGGATTGACGGGGAGCTGTTTTTT. This sequence encodes CASSLAGTGIDGELFF.

This chain joins TRBV21-1 and TRBJ2-5; no check of the table's D call, TRBD1, against the DNA was made. TRBV21-1 is recorded as a pseudogene. The CDR3 loop spans 15 amino acids. Here the CDR3 DNA reads TGTGCCAGCAGCAAAGGTCGCGCAGGGGAAGAGACCCAGTACTTC. It encodes CASSKGRAGEETQYF.

This clonotype appeared a few times. This chain connects TRBV24-1 to TRBJ2-5; D may be TRBD2 (5 bases). V lost 4 bases and J 2 bases, leaving 10 bases between the germline ends. The CDR3 has 14 amino acids. In germline, CDR1 is KGHDR, CDR2 SFDVKD. The CDR3 DNA follows: TGTGCCACCAGTGACTCGGGGTTTCAAGAGACCCAGTACTTC. It codes for CATSDSGFQETQYF.

The rearrangement uses TRBV25-1 and TRBJ1-1, with D unresolved. V gave up 4 bases and J gave up 7 bases, with 10 bases separating them. CDR1 MGHDK and CDR2 SYGVNS come from the germline V gene. The CDR3 covers 12 residues. The CDR3 DNA reads TGTGCCAGCAGTGGCAGGCGGTATGAAGCTTTCTTT. This sequence encodes CASSGRRYEAFF.

The rearrangement uses TRBV20-1 and TRBJ2-7; 10 bases line up with TRBD1. The trim removed 0 bases at V and 5 bases at J, leaving 1 base unmatched. CDR3 length: 13 amino acids. The germline CDR1 and CDR2 sequences are DFQATT and SNEGSKA (reference sequence). The CDR3 DNA reads as TGCAGTGCTAGAGATGGGACAGGGGACGAGCAGTACTTC. Residues: CSARDGTGDEQYF.

The rearrangement joins TRBV6-2 or TRBV6-3 to TRBJ2-1, with 7 bases aligning to TRBD2. This CDR3 has 18 amino acids. Germline trimming cut 0 bases from V and 2 bases from J; bases unmatched to any gene: 10. Germline-derived CDR1 and CDR2 are MNHEY and SVGEGT. The CDR3 coding sequence is TGTGCCAGCAGTTACTCCCGACGGTGGGGGGGAACCTACAATGAGCAGTTCTTC. This codes for CASSYSRRWGGTYNEQFF.

The V gene is TRBV20-1, the J gene TRBJ2-2, with 10 bases lining up with TRBD2. With V trimmed by 6 bases and J by 4 bases, 2 bases remained unmatched. CDR1 and CDR2 (germline): DFQATT, SNEGSKA (reference sequence). The CDR3 spans 13 residues. CDR3 loop: CSARTSGTGELFF. CDR3 coding DNA: TGCAGTGCAAGGACTAGCGGCACCGGGGAGCTGTTTTTT.

This sequence joins TRBV7-9 and TRBJ2-1; 8 bases agree with TRBD2. Trimming at V came to 5 bases and at J to 7 bases, leaving 16 bases not matched to a gene. Germline lookup yields CDR1 SEHNR and CDR2 FQNEAQ (reference sequence). The CDR3 loop spans 17 amino acids. The CDR3, as DNA: TGTGCCAGCAGCCCCCCCCTGGCGGGAGGCCAATCAAATGAGCAGTTCTTC. It translates to CASSPPLAGGQSNEQFF.

V usage is TRBV20-1 and J usage is TRBJ2-1, with a tentative D call TRBD2 (5 bases). V was clipped by 6 bases and J by 0 bases, with 15 bases between them. Germline CDR1 reads DFQATT; CDR2 reads SNEGSKA (reference sequence). This CDR3 has 15 amino acids. The CDR3 is CSAPLQRASYNEQFF. The DNA of the CDR3 is TGCAGTGCCCCACTTCAGAGGGCCTCCTACAATGAGCAGTTCTTC.

This chain links TRBV6-5 with TRBJ2-3, with 11 bases fitting TRBD2. Germline V gives CDR1 MNHEY, CDR2 SVGAGI. J lost 0 bases, V lost 0 bases, and 11 bases had no gene match. CDR3 length equals 20 residues. CDR3 nucleotides: TGTGCCAGCAGTTACTCCCCCGTAGCGGGGGGGGCACCTAGCACAGATACGCAGTATTTT. It specifies CASSYSPVAGGAPSTDTQYF.

This clonotype turned up a few times. The chain combines TRBV6-2 or TRBV6-3 with TRBJ2-1; D remains unclear. Trimming removed 0 bases from V and 8 bases from J, with 5 bases in between. This CDR3 contains 12 residues. CDR1 MNHEY and CDR2 SVGEGT come from the germline V gene. DNA for the CDR3: TGTGCCAGCAGTTACTCATTCGATGAGCAGTTCTTC. This translates into CASSYSFDEQFF.

The table lists this clonotype with a few counts. This chain connects TRBV27 to TRBJ2-1; TRBD1 matches at 7 bases. Germline CDR1 reads MNHEY; CDR2 reads SMNVEV (reference sequence). Unmatched junction bases numbered 7, after V lost 6 bases and J lost 5 bases. The CDR3 is made up of 14 amino acids. CDR3 protein: CASSTGQVNNEQFF. The CDR3 DNA reads TGTGCCAGCAGCACTGGACAGGTAAACAATGAGCAGTTCTTC.

The chain links TRBV30 to TRBJ2-5, with D possibly being TRBD2 (5 bases). This CDR3 has 15 residues. The V gene lost 8 bases and the J gene lost 1 base, with 20 bases spanning the gap. CDR1 and CDR2 from the germline V gene are GTSNPN and SVGIG (reference sequence). For the CDR3, the DNA is TGTGCCGGCGGGTTTTTGGGGAGCGCCCAAGAGACCCAGTACTTC. Its protein product is CAGGFLGSAQETQYF.

The genes are TRBV6-1 and TRBJ2-7, with 7 nucleotides matching TRBD2. CDR1 and CDR2 (germline): MNHNS, SASEGT. V lost 2 bases to trimming and J lost 5 bases; unmatched junction nucleotides: 9. The CDR3 has 15 residues. The CDR3 region is CASSELAGEANEQYF. The CDR3 nucleotides read TGTGCCAGCAGTGAATTGGCGGGAGAGGCTAACGAGCAGTACTTC.

This clonotype was seen a few times. This chain joins TRBV7-2 and TRBJ2-5, with D hard to call. Trimming shortened V by 5 bases and J by 5 bases, and 15 bases separated the two germline ends. Per the germline V gene, CDR1 is SGHTA and CDR2 is FQGNSA. CDR3 length equals 14 residues. The CDR3 DNA is TGTGCCAGCAGCCCAGACTGGGCCGGGGAGACCCAGTACTTC. Its translation: CASSPDWAGETQYF.